Below, 31 T cell receptor beta chains from the same sample are listed, as sequenced in a study of blood T cells in healthy people across ages. Next came a second PCR, run for about 7 to 12 cycles, which used a sample-barcoded 5' primer along with a J-beta primer mix. TCRdb recomputed calls from the 5' RACE reads with MiXCR, one row per CDR3 protein. The sample carries approximately 1,000,000 distinct CDR3 sequences, 35% to 45% recorded once. What was sequenced was blood. The receptor source for this set is a young man in good health.

The genes are TRBV6-2 or TRBV6-3 and TRBJ2-7; perhaps D is TRBD1 or TRBD2 (6 bases each). V was trimmed by 2 bases and J by 4 bases, leaving 12 bases between them. Germline lookup yields CDR1 MNHEY and CDR2 SVGEGT. This CDR3 region has 14 residues. DNA for the CDR3: TGTGCCAGCAGTTACCACGAGGGGGGATACGAGCAGTACTTC. Translation gives CASSYHEGGYEQYF.

The rearrangement links TRBV4-2 to TRBJ2-4, with TRBD1 identical over 12 bases. The CDR3 is 17 amino acids. With 0 bases clipped from V and 8 bases from J, the junction kept 8 bases outside the gene matches. CDR1 LGHNA and CDR2 YNFKEQ come from the germline V gene. The CDR3 region is CASSQELSGQGAYIQYF. The CDR3 nucleotides read TGTGCCAGCAGCCAAGAATTATCGGGACAGGGGGCGTACATTCAGTACTTC.

The CDR3 region has the DNA TGTGCCAGCAGCGTATTTGGGGGATCCTACAATGAGCAGTTCTTC. Its protein product is CASSVFGGSYNEQFF. This chain uses TRBV9 with TRBJ2-1, with D perhaps being TRBD1 or TRBD2 (5 bases each). CDR1 is SGDLS and CDR2 is YYNGEE in the germline V gene. Trimming removed 1 base from V and 1 base from J, with 9 bases in between. The length of the CDR3 is 15 residues.

This chain joins TRBV7-9 and TRBJ1-6; D is uncertain. The germline V and J ends were trimmed by 3 bases and 5 bases, with 11 bases remaining between them. CDR3 length equals 15 residues. Looked up from germline, CDR1 is SEHNR and CDR2 is FQNEAQ (reference sequence). The CDR3 nucleotides are TGTGCCAGCAGCTTTACGGGTATGGATAATTCACCCCTCCACTTT. The encoded protein is CASSFTGMDNSPLHF.

This chain uses TRBV6-2 or TRBV6-3 with TRBJ1-5, with D perhaps matching TRBD1 (5 bases). The CDR3 has 15 amino acids. V lost 2 bases and J lost 0, with 8 bases in between. CDR1 is MNHEY and CDR2 is SVGEGT in the germline V gene. The CDR3 DNA is TGTGCCAGCAGTTACGGGGGACTTAGCAATCAGCCCCAGCATTTT. It codes for CASSYGGLSNQPQHF.

This clonotype was counted a few times. The junction does not match germline at one end; this may be a read error. This chain links TRBV27 with TRBJ1-6; TRBD1 matches 7 bases. Germline assignment: CDR1 MNHEY and CDR2 SMNVEV (reference sequence). CDR3 length: 15 amino acids. CDR3 protein: CASGPGQIYNSPLHF. In nucleotides, the CDR3 is TGTGCCAGCGGGCCGGGACAGATTTATAATTCGCCCCTCCACTTT.

The chain employs TRBV11-3 and TRBJ2-3; 7 bases are a match to TRBD1. With V trimmed by 5 bases and J by 5 bases, 7 bases remained unmatched. Germline loops: CDR1 SGHNT, CDR2 YENEEA. The CDR3 has 14 residues. The CDR3 sequence is CASSHRQGRDTQYF. The DNA of the CDR3 is TGTGCCAGCAGCCACCGACAGGGTAGAGATACGCAGTATTTT.

This clonotype was seen only a few times. This chain links TRBV27 with TRBJ2-1; 8 bases are a match to TRBD2. V trimming: 4 bases; J trimming: 9 bases; junction bases outside the gene matches: 11. Germline CDR1 and CDR2: MNHEY and SMNVEV (reference sequence). This CDR3 has 15 amino acids. CDR3 in DNA: TGTGCCAGCAGTTCCCCTGCCTTAGCGGGGTCTGAGCAGTTCTTC. It translates to CASSSPALAGSEQFF.

V and J are TRBV3-1 and TRBJ2-1; D unclear. The V end was cut by 1 base, the J end by 4 bases, with 14 bases between. The CDR3 covers 16 residues. Germline assignment: CDR1 LGHDT and CDR2 YNNKEL (reference sequence). This CDR3 is CASSQGLDPTYNEQFF. Written as DNA, the CDR3 is TGTGCCAGCAGCCAAGGTCTGGATCCTACTTACAATGAGCAGTTCTTC.

This clonotype was observed many times. J is TRBJ2-1 and V is TRBV11-1, with TRBD2 identical over 11 bases. V shed 8 bases and J 5 bases; nucleotides not matched to a gene: 2. The CDR3 is 13 residues long. CDR1 and CDR2 (germline): SGHAT, FQDESV (reference sequence). The CDR3 is CASDSGGDNEQFF. The CDR3 coding sequence is TGTGCCAGCGATAGCGGGGGGGACAATGAGCAGTTCTTC. The full variable domain, with the rest looked up from reference TRBV11-1 and TRBJ2-1, is EAEVAQSPRYKITEKSQAVAFWCDPISGHATLYWYRQILGQGPELLVQFQDESVVDDSQLPKDRFSAERLKGVDSTLKIQPAELGDSAMYLCASDSGGDNEQFFGPGTRLTVL.

Only a few counts were recorded for this clonotype. The V call is TRBV20-1, the J call TRBJ2-5; TRBD2 matches 8 bases. The germline V gene has CDR1 DFQATT and CDR2 SNEGSKA (reference sequence). This CDR3 contains 17 residues. Trimming at V came to 0 bases and at J to 11 bases, leaving 20 bases not matched to a gene. CDR3 DNA: TGCAGTGCTAGAGATCCCAAGGCGGGGGGCTCCTACAATGAGCAGTACTTC. Translated: CSARDPKAGGSYNEQYF.

The chain is built from TRBV10-3 and TRBJ2-5; 7 bases agree with TRBD1. J was trimmed by 11 bases and V by 6 bases; bases with no gene match: 15. CDR3 length equals 14 residues. Looked up from germline, CDR1 is ENHRY and CDR2 is SYGVKD. This chain's CDR3 is CAIRSDRERHEQYF. Written as DNA, the CDR3 is TGTGCCATCAGGTCAGACAGGGAGAGGCATGAGCAGTACTTC.

V gene TRBV12-3 or TRBV12-4 combines with J gene TRBJ2-1; TRBD2 agrees at 15 bases. This CDR3 has 18 amino acids. V shed 8 bases, J shed 2 bases, and the junction held 10 bases outside the gene matches. For the CDR3, the DNA is TGTGCCAGCGGATATGGGGGACTAGCGGGGGGTACCTACAATGAGCAGTTCTTC. Its protein is CASGYGGLAGGTYNEQFF.

The rearrangement uses TRBV9 and TRBJ2-5, with 9 bases matching TRBD1. The DNA end is more similar to TRBJ2-7, so the J call may be wrong. CDR1 is SGDLS, CDR2 YYNGEE, per germline. This CDR3 contains 13 residues. The DNA of the CDR3 is TGTGCCAGCAGCCTCCGACAGGGGGACGAGCAGTACTTC. Its protein is CASSLRQGDEQYF.

The table lists this clonotype with a few counts. J is TRBJ1-1 and V is TRBV6-2 or TRBV6-3, with D maybe TRBD1 (5 bases). Germline CDR1 is MNHEY and CDR2 is SVGEGT. V was clipped by 4 bases and J by 1 base, with 10 bases between them. The length of the CDR3 is 14 residues. The DNA of the CDR3 is TGTGCCAGCAGTTGGGGACGTTGGAACACTGAAGCTTTCTTT. The encoded protein is CASSWGRWNTEAFF.

This clonotype occurred a few times. This sequence joins TRBV20-1 and TRBJ1-1; TRBD1 matches at 7 bases. The germline CDR1 and CDR2 sequences are DFQATT and SNEGSKA (reference sequence). V lost 4 bases to trimming and J lost 1 base; unmatched junction nucleotides: 3. The CDR3 totals 13 residues. The CDR3 DNA is TGCAGTGCTACCAGGGGGGAGAACACTGAAGCTTTCTTT. Encoded protein: CSATRGENTEAFF.

This clonotype was seen a handful of times. The chain employs TRBV4-2 and TRBJ1-2; no clear D. The CDR3 covers 13 residues. Germline V gene lookup returns CDR1 LGHNA and CDR2 YNFKEQ. The V end lost 4 bases, the J end lost 2 bases, and 8 bases lay between the germline ends. CDR3 amino acids: CASSPLENYGYTF. The CDR3 DNA is TGTGCCAGCAGCCCACTGGAGAACTATGGCTACACCTTC.

J is TRBJ1-6 and V is TRBV5-1; D unclear. V shed 0 bases and J shed 3 bases, with 7 bases lying between them. Per germline, CDR1 SGHRS and CDR2 YFSETQ. The CDR3 consists of 15 residues. The CDR3 region is CASSLGSGYNSPLHF. CDR3 nucleotide sequence: TGCGCCAGCAGCTTGGGGAGCGGCTATAATTCACCCCTCCACTTT.

The chain uses TRBV20-1 and TRBJ1-5; 9 bases fit TRBD1. Germline V gene sequence: CDR1 DFQATT, CDR2 SNEGSKA (reference sequence). The CDR3 loop spans 17 amino acids. DNA for the CDR3: TGCAGCTTTCCCAAACTCCTCGGGACAGGGTACAATCAGCCCCAGCATTTT. The encoded protein is CSFPKLLGTGYNQPQHF.

This chain uses TRBV9 with TRBJ2-1; 8 bases fit TRBD1. Germline V lookup: CDR1 SGDLS, CDR2 YYNGEE. J gave up 4 bases and V 4 bases, and 7 bases lay outside the gene matches. This CDR3 is 15 amino acids long. CDR3 in amino acids: CASSSLGQEYNEQFF. CDR3 sequence (DNA): TGTGCCAGCAGCTCTCTGGGACAGGAATACAATGAGCAGTTCTTC.

This clonotype has a handful of counts. V and J are TRBV4-3 and TRBJ2-5; D is possibly TRBD2 (6 bases). This CDR3 is 16 amino acids long. V was cut by 0 bases and J by 5 bases, with 16 bases left in between. Germline-derived CDR1 and CDR2 are LGHNA and YSLEER. CDR3: CASSQDLGGAGETQYF. CDR3 nucleotide sequence: TGCGCCAGCAGCCAAGATCTAGGAGGGGCTGGCGAGACCCAGTACTTC.

This clonotype was counted ten times or more. This rearrangement joins TRBV29-1 to TRBJ2-7; D is unclear. V lost 4 bases to trimming and J lost 3 bases, with 22 bases between them. The CDR3 runs 16 residues. Germline assignment: CDR1 SQVTM and CDR2 ANQGSEA. The CDR3, as DNA: TGCAGCGTTGCCTCGGTTCTCGGTTCTGACGACTACGAGCAGTACTTC. Protein product: CSVASVLGSDDYEQYF.

This chain links TRBV6-6 with TRBJ2-3; TRBD1 matches 9 bases. CDR1 is MNHNY and CDR2 is SVGAGI in the germline V gene (reference sequence). The CDR3 runs to 15 residues. The J segment lost 2 bases and the V segment lost 2 bases, leaving 2 bases of the junction unmatched. Written as DNA, the CDR3 is TGTGCCAGCAGTTACCGGGACAGGGCCACAGATACGCAGTATTTT. As protein: CASSYRDRATDTQYF.

The chain combines TRBV7-2 with TRBJ1-2, with 7 bases aligning to TRBD1. CDR3 length: 18 amino acids. With V trimmed by 1 base and J by 0 bases, 11 bases remained unmatched. In germline, CDR1 is SGHTA, CDR2 FQGNSA. Here the CDR3 DNA reads TGTGCCAGCAGCTTAGGCGGGACAGCGCTAGCTACTAACTATGGCTACACCTTC. This sequence encodes CASSLGGTALATNYGYTF.

The V call is TRBV15, the J call TRBJ2-1; D unclear. Per germline, CDR1 LNHNV and CDR2 YYDKDF (reference sequence). The CDR3 is 19 amino acids. The germline V and J ends were trimmed by 0 bases and 0 bases, with 18 bases remaining between them. CDR3 residues: CATSRDRGRSRSSYNEQFF. The CDR3 nucleotides are TGTGCCACCAGCAGAGATCGTGGACGAAGTAGGAGCTCCTACAATGAGCAGTTCTTC.

This clonotype was recorded at least ten times. Here the CDR3 reads CASSYGDTQYF. Written as DNA, the CDR3 is TGTGCCAGCAGCTACGGAGATACGCAGTATTTT. The chain carries TRBV6-2 or TRBV6-3 and TRBJ2-3; no clear D. The CDR3 is made up of 11 amino acids. Trimming removed 6 bases at V and 5 bases at J, with 6 bases between. The germline CDR1 and CDR2 sequences are MNHEY and SVGEGT.

The V gene is TRBV7-2, the J gene TRBJ1-5, with 8 bases identical to TRBD1. This CDR3 contains 14 residues. After removal of 4 bases from V and 6 bases from J, the junction contained 5 bases not matched to a gene. The germline V gene has CDR1 SGHTA and CDR2 FQGNSA. CDR3 nucleotide sequence: TGTGCCAGCAGCTCGCAGGGGGCCGTTCAGCCCCAGCATTTT. It specifies CASSSQGAVQPQHF. Combining the CDR3 with reference TRBV7-2 and TRBJ1-5 gives the whole variable domain GAGVSQSPSNKVTEKGKDVELRCDPISGHTALYWYRQSLGQGLEFLIYFQGNSAPDKSGLPSDRFSAERTGGSVSTLTIQRTQQEDSAVYLCASSSQGAVQPQHFGDGTRLSIL.

This clonotype turned up a few times. V usage is TRBV4-3 and J usage is TRBJ1-5; the D is unclear. CDR1 and CDR2 from the germline V gene are LGHNA and YSLEER. Trimming took off 6 bases at V and 9 bases at J, with 18 bases between the two ends. The CDR3 is 14 amino acids. The CDR3 coding sequence is TGCGCCAGCAGTACGACAACTTCGAGCACGCCCCAGCATTTT. This sequence encodes CASSTTTSSTPQHF.

V and J are TRBV11-1 and TRBJ2-7, with D tentatively TRBD1 or TRBD2 (5 bases each). The CDR3 runs 15 residues. Trimming removed 0 bases from V and 3 bases from J, with 12 bases in between. Per the germline V gene, CDR1 is SGHAT and CDR2 is FQDESV (reference sequence). This CDR3 reads CASSLAGVEFYEQYF. The CDR3, as DNA: TGTGCCAGCAGCTTAGCGGGGGTGGAGTTCTACGAGCAGTACTTC.

This clonotype has only a few counts. J is TRBJ2-1 and V is TRBV2, with D perhaps TRBD1 or TRBD2 (6 bases each). The CDR3 is 15 amino acids. Trimming pared 2 bases from V and 5 bases from J, leaving 13 bases between. Germline CDR1 SNHLY, CDR2 FYNNEI. This CDR3 is CASSEIRGPDNEQFF. As DNA, the CDR3 is TGTGCCAGCAGTGAAATCCGGGGGCCCGACAATGAGCAGTTCTTC. Full variable domain (missing parts from reference TRBV2 and TRBJ2-1): EPEVTQTPSHQVTQMGQEVILRCVPISNHLYFYWYRQILGQKVEFLVSFYNNEISEKSEIFDDQFSVERPDGSNFTLKIRSTKLEDSAMYFCASSEIRGPDNEQFFGPGTRLTVL.

The rearrangement uses TRBV4-1 and TRBJ2-1, with D uncertain. Germline CDR1 and CDR2: MGHRA and YSYEKL. This CDR3 spans 16 amino acids. Trimming stripped 0 bases from V and 2 bases from J, with 11 bases between. The CDR3 DNA is TGCGCCAGCAGCCAAGATATCATGCGAACCTACAATGAGCAGTTCTTC. It specifies CASSQDIMRTYNEQFF.